The 12 T cell receptor beta chains in this list originate from one sample, sequenced in a study of T cell responses to AZD1222 COVID-19 vaccine. Sequenced by immunoSEQ multiplex PCR; TCRdb stores in-frame clones only, minus some. The repertoire has 75,000 to 95,000 clones, 85% of them found once; the top ten carry around 5%. The sample was peripheral blood, taken 28 days after the second AZD1222 dose. These receptors were collected from an adult who received the AZD1222 COVID-19 vaccine.

The chain employs TRBV28 and TRBJ1-5, with D maybe TRBD1 (5 bases). The V end lost 4 bases, the J end lost 6 bases, and 16 bases lay between the germline ends. The CDR3 extends over 15 amino acids. Germline CDR1 is MDHEN and CDR2 is SYDVKM. Here the CDR3 reads CASSSRQGGSQPQHF. The CDR3 region has the DNA TGTGCCAGCAGTTCCCGCCAGGGCGGTAGTCAGCCCCAGCATTTT.

The J gene is TRBJ2-1, the V gene TRBV7-2; 7 bases align to TRBD2. The germline gives CDR1 SGHTA, CDR2 FQGNSA. J gave up 7 bases and V 5 bases, and 11 bases lay outside the gene matches. This CDR3 region has 15 residues. The CDR3, as DNA: TGTGCCAGCAGCGTAAGGGGAAACGGGGGGAATGAGCAGTTCTTC. This codes for CASSVRGNGGNEQFF. Complete variable domain (other parts from reference TRBV7-2 and TRBJ2-1): GAGVSQSPSNKVTEKGKDVELRCDPISGHTALYWYRQSLGQGLEFLIYFQGNSAPDKSGLPSDRFSAERTGGSVSTLTIQRTQQEDSAVYLCASSVRGNGGNEQFFGPGTRLTVL.

This clone was observed a single time. This rearrangement joins TRBV6-5 to TRBJ1-4; D not certain. Looked up from germline, CDR1 is MNHEY and CDR2 is SVGAGI. V shed 0 bases and J shed 7 bases, with 12 bases lying between them. The CDR3 spans 15 residues. The CDR3 DNA reads TGTGCCAGCAGTTACTCGACGGGATACGGTGAAAAACTGTTTTTT. Translating gives CASSYSTGYGEKLFF.

The chain links TRBV9 to TRBJ2-2; possible D gene TRBD2, 6 bases. This CDR3 is 16 amino acids long. V was shortened by 7 bases and J by 4 bases, with 20 bases between the two germline ends. Germline lookup yields CDR1 SGDLS and CDR2 YYNGEE. The CDR3 region is CASSNPSGLATGELFF. The DNA of the CDR3 is TGTGCCAGCTCCAACCCTTCGGGACTTGCCACCGGGGAGCTGTTTTTT.

This sequence joins TRBV7-2 and TRBJ1-6; D call uncertain. There are 13 residues in the CDR3. V dropped 8 bases and J dropped 5 bases, with 10 bases sitting between them. In germline, CDR1 is SGHTA, CDR2 FQGNSA. CDR3 coding DNA: TGTGCCAGCGGCAGGAGCCATAATTCACCCCTCCACTTT. Its translation: CASGRSHNSPLHF.

There are a few counts of this clone. V usage is TRBV4-1 and J usage is TRBJ2-3; D gene ambiguous. This CDR3 is built from 14 residues. Per germline, CDR1 MGHRA and CDR2 YSYEKL. Trimming removed 1 base from V and 5 bases from J, with 10 bases in between. The CDR3 nucleotides are TGCGCCAGCAGCCAAGGGGTAGGGCTAGATACGCAGTATTTT. Translated: CASSQGVGLDTQYF.

The chain is built from TRBV19 and TRBJ1-5; 8 bases fit TRBD1. Germline CDR1 and CDR2: LNHDA and SQIVND (reference sequence). The CDR3 contains 15 residues. Losses at the gene ends were 4 bases for V and 4 bases for J; bases not matched to a gene: 6. The CDR3 protein is CASSSVDRANQPQHF. CDR3 DNA sequence: TGTGCCAGTAGTAGCGTGGACAGGGCAAATCAGCCCCAGCATTTT.

Only one count was recorded for this clone. The rearrangement links TRBV20-1 to TRBJ2-5; TRBD2 aligns across 9 bases. The V gene's germline CDR1 is DFQATT and CDR2 SNEGSKA (reference sequence). V trimming: 3 bases; J trimming: 5 bases; junction bases outside the gene matches: 7. CDR3 length equals 14 residues. The DNA of the CDR3 is TGCAGTGCTAGTAGCGGGAGCGCCCGGGAGACCCAGTACTTC. This codes for CSASSGSARETQYF.

The chain combines TRBV30 with TRBJ1-2; the D gene is possibly TRBD1 (5 bases). The CDR3 covers 13 residues. The V gene lost 2 bases and the J gene lost 2 bases, with 9 bases spanning the gap. The germline V gene has CDR1 GTSNPN and CDR2 SVGIG (reference sequence). Written as DNA, the CDR3 is TGTGCCTGGAGTCCAGGGCCGAACTATGGCTACACCTTC. Translated: CAWSPGPNYGYTF.

This clone was counted a few times. The genes are TRBV6-2 or TRBV6-3 and TRBJ1-1; unclear D gene. Trimming pared 0 bases from V and 3 bases from J, leaving 14 bases between. Looked up from germline, CDR1 is MNHEY and CDR2 is SVGEGT. This CDR3 has 16 amino acids. The CDR3 sequence is CASSYSNGVVDTEAFF. Written as DNA, the CDR3 is TGTGCCAGCAGTTACTCGAACGGGGTAGTGGACACTGAAGCTTTCTTT.

The genes are TRBV6-5 and TRBJ1-5; 9 bases fit TRBD1. This CDR3 region has 15 residues. Germline CDR1 reads MNHEY; CDR2 reads SVGAGI. With 3 bases clipped from V and 5 bases from J, the junction kept 5 bases outside the gene matches. The chain's CDR3 is CASSYLGTGYQPQHF. The CDR3 DNA reads as TGTGCCAGCAGTTATCTGGGGACAGGGTATCAGCCCCAGCATTTT.

This chain connects TRBV9 to TRBJ2-3; 8 nucleotides line up with TRBD2. After removal of 1 base from V and 2 bases from J, the junction contained 9 bases not matched to a gene. Germline V CDR1 and CDR2: SGDLS, YYNGEE. The CDR3 extends over 17 amino acids. The CDR3 here is CASSVRGSGVTTDTQYF. The CDR3 DNA follows: TGTGCCAGCAGCGTAAGGGGTAGCGGGGTGACCACAGATACGCAGTATTTT. Complete variable domain (other parts from reference TRBV9 and TRBJ2-3): DSGVTQTPKHLITATGQRVTLRCSPRSGDLSVYWYQQSLDQGLQFLIQYYNGEERAKGNILERFSAQQFPDLHSELNLSSLELGDSALYFCASSVRGSGVTTDTQYFGPGTRLTVL.